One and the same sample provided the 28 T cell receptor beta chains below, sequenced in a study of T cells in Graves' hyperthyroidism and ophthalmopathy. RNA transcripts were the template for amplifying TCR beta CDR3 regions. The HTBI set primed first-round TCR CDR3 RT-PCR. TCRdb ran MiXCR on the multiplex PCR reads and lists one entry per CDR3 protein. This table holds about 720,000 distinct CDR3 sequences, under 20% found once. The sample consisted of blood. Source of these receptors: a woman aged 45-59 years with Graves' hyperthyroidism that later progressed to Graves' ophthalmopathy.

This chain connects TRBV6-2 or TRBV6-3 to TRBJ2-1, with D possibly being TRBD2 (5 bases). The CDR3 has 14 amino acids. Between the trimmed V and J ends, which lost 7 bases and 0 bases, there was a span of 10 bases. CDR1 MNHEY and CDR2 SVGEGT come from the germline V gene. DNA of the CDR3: TGTGCCAGCATTGAGGCGGGCTCCTACAATGAGCAGTTCTTC. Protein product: CASIEAGSYNEQFF.

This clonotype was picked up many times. CDR3 residues: CASSFILAGDEQFF. CDR3 sequence (DNA): TGTGCCAGCAGTTTTATCCTAGCGGGCGATGAGCAGTTCTTC. The chain has TRBV12-3 or TRBV12-4 and TRBJ2-1, with TRBD2 matching 8 bases. The length of the CDR3 is 14 residues. V lost 3 bases and J lost 8; bases outside the gene matches: 6.

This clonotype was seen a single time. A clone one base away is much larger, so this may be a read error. CDR3 sequence reads: CASAMGAANEKLFF. The CDR3 DNA follows: TGTGCCAGCGCCATGGGGGCAGCTAATGAAAAACTGTTTTTT. The rearrangement uses TRBV12-3 or TRBV12-4 and TRBJ1-4; D might be TRBD1 (6 bases). The V end lost 8 bases, the J end lost 3 bases, and 13 bases lay between the germline ends. This CDR3 spans 14 amino acids.

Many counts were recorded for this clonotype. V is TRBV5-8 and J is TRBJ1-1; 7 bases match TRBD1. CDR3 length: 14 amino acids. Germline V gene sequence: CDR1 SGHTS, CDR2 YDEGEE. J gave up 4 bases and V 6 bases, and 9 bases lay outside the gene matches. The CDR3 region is CASTYRGTLTEAFF. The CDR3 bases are TGTGCCAGCACGTACAGGGGCACCCTCACTGAAGCTTTCTTT.

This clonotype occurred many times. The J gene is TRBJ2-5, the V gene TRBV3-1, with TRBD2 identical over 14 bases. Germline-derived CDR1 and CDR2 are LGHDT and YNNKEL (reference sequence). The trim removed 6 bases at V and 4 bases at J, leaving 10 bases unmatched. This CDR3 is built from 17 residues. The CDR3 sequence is CASSVGLAGGQRETQYF. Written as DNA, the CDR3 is TGTGCCAGCAGTGTCGGACTAGCGGGGGGCCAGAGAGAGACCCAGTACTTC.

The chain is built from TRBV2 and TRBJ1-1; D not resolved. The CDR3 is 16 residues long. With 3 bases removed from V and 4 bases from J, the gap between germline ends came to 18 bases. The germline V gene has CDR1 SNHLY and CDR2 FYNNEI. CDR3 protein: CASSDEKMEVGTEAFF. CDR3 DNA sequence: TGTGCCAGCAGTGACGAGAAGATGGAGGTTGGCACTGAAGCTTTCTTT.

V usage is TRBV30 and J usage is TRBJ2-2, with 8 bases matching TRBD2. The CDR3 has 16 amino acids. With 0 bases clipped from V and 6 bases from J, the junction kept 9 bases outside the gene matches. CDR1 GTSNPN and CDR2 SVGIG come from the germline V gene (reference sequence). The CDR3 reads CAWSVRPVGGAGELFF. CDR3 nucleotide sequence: TGTGCCTGGAGTGTACGACCGGTCGGGGGGGCCGGGGAGCTGTTTTTT.

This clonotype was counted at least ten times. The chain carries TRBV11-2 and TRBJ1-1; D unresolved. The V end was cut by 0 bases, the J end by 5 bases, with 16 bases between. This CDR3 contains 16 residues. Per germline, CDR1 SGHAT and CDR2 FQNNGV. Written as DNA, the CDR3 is TGTGCCAGCAGCTTAGACGCGAGGGAAGGATTGACTGAAGCTTTCTTT. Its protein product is CASSLDAREGLTEAFF.

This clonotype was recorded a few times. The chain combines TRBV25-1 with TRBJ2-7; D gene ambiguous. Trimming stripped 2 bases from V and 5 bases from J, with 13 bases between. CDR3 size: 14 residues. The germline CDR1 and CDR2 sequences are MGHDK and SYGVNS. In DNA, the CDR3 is TGTGCCAGCAGTGAAGGAAGCCGAGTGAACGAGCAGTACTTC. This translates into CASSEGSRVNEQYF.

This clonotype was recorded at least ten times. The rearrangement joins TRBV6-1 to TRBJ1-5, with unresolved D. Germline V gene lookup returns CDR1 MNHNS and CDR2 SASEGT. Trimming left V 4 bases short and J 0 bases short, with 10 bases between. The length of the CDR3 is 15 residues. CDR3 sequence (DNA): TGTGCCAGCAGTGGTGAGGGAGTTAGCAATCAGCCCCAGCATTTT. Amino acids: CASSGEGVSNQPQHF.

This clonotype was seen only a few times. Here the CDR3 reads CASSPTTGSQPQHF. In DNA form, the CDR3 reads TGTGCCAGTAGTCCAACAACAGGGTCGCAGCCCCAGCATTTT. The chain is built from TRBV19 and TRBJ1-5; a weak D match, TRBD1 (6 bases). V lost 5 bases and J 7 bases, leaving 15 bases between the germline ends. The CDR3 is made up of 14 amino acids. In germline, CDR1 is LNHDA, CDR2 SQIVND (reference sequence).

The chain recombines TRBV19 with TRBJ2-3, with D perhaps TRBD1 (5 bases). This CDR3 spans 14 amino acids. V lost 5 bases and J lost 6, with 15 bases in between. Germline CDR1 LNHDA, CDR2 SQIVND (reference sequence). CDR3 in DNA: TGTGCCAGTAGTGTAAATGAAGGGGTGGATACGCAGTATTTT. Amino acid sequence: CASSVNEGVDTQYF.

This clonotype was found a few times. DNA for the CDR3: TGCGCCAGCAGCGTGGGTGGGACAGACGAGACCCAGTACTTC. Protein sequence: CASSVGGTDETQYF. This chain uses TRBV5-1 with TRBJ2-5, with TRBD1 matching over 7 bases. With 4 bases clipped from V and 5 bases from J, the junction kept 8 bases outside the gene matches. The germline V gene encodes CDR1 SGHRS and CDR2 YFSETQ. This CDR3 has 14 amino acids.

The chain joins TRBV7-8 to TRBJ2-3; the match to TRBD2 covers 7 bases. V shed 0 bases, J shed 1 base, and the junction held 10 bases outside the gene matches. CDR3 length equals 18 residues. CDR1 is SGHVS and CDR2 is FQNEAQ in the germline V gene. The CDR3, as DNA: TGTGCCAGCAGCTTAGCGTGGGTGGGCGGGGGAGGCACAGATACGCAGTATTTT. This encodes CASSLAWVGGGGTDTQYF.

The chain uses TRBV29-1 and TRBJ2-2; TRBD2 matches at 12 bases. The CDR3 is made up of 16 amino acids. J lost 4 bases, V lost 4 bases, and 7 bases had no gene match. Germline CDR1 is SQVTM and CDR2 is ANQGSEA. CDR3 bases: TGCAGCGTTGTAGCTAGCGGGGGGGGGATCACCGGGGAGCTGTTTTTT. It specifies CSVVASGGGITGELFF.

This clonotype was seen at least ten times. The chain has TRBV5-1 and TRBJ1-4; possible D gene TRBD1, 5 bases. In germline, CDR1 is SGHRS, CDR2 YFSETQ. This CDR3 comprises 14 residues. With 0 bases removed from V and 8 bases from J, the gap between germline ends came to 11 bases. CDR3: CASSLVQGGEKLFF. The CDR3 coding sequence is TGCGCCAGCAGCTTGGTTCAGGGAGGGGAAAAACTGTTTTTT.

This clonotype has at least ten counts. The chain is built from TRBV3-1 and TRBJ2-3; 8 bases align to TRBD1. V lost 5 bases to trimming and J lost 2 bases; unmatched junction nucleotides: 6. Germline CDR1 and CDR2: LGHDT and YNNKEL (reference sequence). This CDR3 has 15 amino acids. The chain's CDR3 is CASSDRGRTTDTQYF. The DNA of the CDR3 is TGTGCCAGCAGCGACAGGGGACGGACCACAGATACGCAGTATTTT.

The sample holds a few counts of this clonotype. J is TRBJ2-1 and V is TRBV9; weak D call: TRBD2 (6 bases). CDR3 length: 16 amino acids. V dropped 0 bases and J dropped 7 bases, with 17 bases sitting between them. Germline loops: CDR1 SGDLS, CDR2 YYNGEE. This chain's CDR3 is CASSVAGSAPFNEQFF. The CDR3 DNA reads TGTGCCAGCAGCGTAGCCGGGAGCGCGCCATTTAATGAGCAGTTCTTC.

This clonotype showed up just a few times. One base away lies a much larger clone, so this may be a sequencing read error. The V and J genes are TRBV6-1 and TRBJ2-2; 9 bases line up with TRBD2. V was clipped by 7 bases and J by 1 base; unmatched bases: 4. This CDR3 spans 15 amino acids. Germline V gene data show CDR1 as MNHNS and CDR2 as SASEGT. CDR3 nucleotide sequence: TGTGCCAGCACCTTAGCGGGGGTGAACACCGGGGAGCTGTTTTTT. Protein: CASTLAGVNTGELFF.

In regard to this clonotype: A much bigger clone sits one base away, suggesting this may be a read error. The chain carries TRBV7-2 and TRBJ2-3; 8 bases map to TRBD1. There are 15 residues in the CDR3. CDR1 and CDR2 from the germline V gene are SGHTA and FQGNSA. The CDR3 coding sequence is TGTGCCAGCACCCTAGAGAGGGTAGGGACAGGTACGCAGTATTTT. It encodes CASTLERVGTGTQYF.

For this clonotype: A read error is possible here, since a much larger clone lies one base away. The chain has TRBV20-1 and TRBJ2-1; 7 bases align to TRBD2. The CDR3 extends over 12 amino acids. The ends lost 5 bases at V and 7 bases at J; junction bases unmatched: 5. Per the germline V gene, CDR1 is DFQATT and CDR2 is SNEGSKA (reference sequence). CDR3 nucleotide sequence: TGCAGTGCTGGCGGACTAGGGAATGAGCAGTTCTTC. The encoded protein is CSAGGLGNEQFF.

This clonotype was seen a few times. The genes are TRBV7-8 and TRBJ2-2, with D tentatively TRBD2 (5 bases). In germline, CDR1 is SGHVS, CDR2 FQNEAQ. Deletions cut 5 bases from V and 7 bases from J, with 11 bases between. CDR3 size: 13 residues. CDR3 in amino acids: CASSPAGGGELFF. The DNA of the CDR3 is TGTGCCAGCAGCCCTGCGGGCGGCGGGGAGCTGTTTTTT.

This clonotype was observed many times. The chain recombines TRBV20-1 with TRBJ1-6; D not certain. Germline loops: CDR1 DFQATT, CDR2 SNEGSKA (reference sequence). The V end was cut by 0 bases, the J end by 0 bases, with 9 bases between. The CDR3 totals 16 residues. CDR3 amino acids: CSARDGRLSYNSPLHF. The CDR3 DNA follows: TGCAGTGCTAGAGATGGCCGTCTCTCCTATAATTCACCCCTCCACTTT.

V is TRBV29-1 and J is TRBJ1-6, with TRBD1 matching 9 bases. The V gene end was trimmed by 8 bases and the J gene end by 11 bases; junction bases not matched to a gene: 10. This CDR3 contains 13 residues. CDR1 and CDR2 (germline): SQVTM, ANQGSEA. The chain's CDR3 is CSPLRDRVPPLHF. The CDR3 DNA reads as TGCAGCCCGCTACGGGACAGGGTTCCACCCCTCCACTTT. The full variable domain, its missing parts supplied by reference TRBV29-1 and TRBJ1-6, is SAVISQKPSRDICQRGTSLTIQCQVDSQVTMMFWYRQQPGQSLTLIATANQGSEATYESGFVIDKFPISRPNLTFSTLTVSNMSPEDSSIYLCSPLRDRVPPLHFGNGTRLTVT.

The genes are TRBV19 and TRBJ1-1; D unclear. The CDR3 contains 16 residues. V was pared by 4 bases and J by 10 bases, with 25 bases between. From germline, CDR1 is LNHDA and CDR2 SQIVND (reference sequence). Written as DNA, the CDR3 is TGTGCCAGTAGTACCCCAGGCAGTCAACCTCTCTTTGGAGCTTTCTTT. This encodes CASSTPGSQPLFGAFF.

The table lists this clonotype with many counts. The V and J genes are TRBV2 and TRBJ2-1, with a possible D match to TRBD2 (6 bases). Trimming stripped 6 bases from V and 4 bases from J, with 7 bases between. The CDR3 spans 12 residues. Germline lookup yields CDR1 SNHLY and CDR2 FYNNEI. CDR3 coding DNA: TGTGCCAGCAGGCGGGATTACAATGAGCAGTTCTTC. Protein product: CASRRDYNEQFF.

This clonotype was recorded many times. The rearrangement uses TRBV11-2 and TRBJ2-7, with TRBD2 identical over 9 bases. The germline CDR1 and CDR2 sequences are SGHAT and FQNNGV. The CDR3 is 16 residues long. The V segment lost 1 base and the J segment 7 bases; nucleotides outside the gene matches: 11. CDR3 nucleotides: TGTGCCAGCAGCTTAGTTGGCCTAGCGGGGCCTGAGGAGCAGTACTTC. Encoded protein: CASSLVGLAGPEEQYF.

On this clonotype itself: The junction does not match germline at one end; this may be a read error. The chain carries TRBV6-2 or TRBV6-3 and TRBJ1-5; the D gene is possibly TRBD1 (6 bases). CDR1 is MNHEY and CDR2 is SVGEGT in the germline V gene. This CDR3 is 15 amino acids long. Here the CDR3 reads CASSSGEGSNQPRHF. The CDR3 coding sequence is TGTGCCAGCAGTTCAGGGGAGGGGAGCAATCAGCCCCGGCATTTT.